These 25 T cell receptor beta chains came from one sample sequenced in a study of blood T cell repertoires in COVID-19. Only in-frame clones appear in the TCRdb table, and some are missing; sequencing was by immunoSEQ multiplex PCR. The sample lists 300,000 to 400,000 clones, approximately 90% occurring once. Input material: peripheral blood. These TCRs come from a woman aged 18-29 years who had recovered from COVID-19.

The chain carries TRBV29-1 and TRBJ1-4, with 8 positions matching TRBD1. This CDR3 spans 14 amino acids. CDR1 is SQVTM and CDR2 is ANQGSEA in the germline V gene. V gave up 4 bases and J gave up 4 bases; unmatched junction bases: 5. CDR3 in amino acids: CSVARTGNNEKLFF. The CDR3 nucleotides are TGCAGCGTTGCCCGGACAGGGAATAATGAAAAACTGTTTTTT.

This chain links TRBV12-5 with TRBJ1-5, with TRBD1 matching over 8 bases. The germline gives CDR1 LGHNT, CDR2 FRNRAP. The V and J ends lost 3 bases and 6 bases, in that order; junction bases with no gene match: 7. The CDR3 covers 15 residues. The chain's CDR3 is CASGFFQGAAQPQHF. CDR3 in DNA: TGTGCTAGTGGTTTCTTCCAGGGGGCGGCTCAGCCCCAGCATTTT.

V is TRBV10-1 and J is TRBJ1-2; D call uncertain. The CDR3 extends over 15 amino acids. Per the germline V gene, CDR1 is WNHNN and CDR2 is SYGVQD (reference sequence). Trimming pared 10 bases from V and 2 bases from J, leaving 20 bases between. CDR3 in DNA: TGCGCCATCGCGGGAGCACCCCTGGCCAACTATGGCTACACCTTC. Its translation is CAIAGAPLANYGYTF.

V is TRBV3-1 (or the pseudogene TRBV3-2) and J is TRBJ2-1; 13 bases fit TRBD2. Per germline, CDR1 LGHDT and CDR2 YNNKEL (reference sequence). CDR3 length: 15 amino acids. Unmatched junction bases numbered 10, after V lost 3 bases and J lost 14 bases. CDR3 DNA sequence: TGTGCCAGCAGCCATGACAAACTAGCGGGAGGGCCTGAGTTCTTC. This translates into CASSHDKLAGGPEFF.

J is TRBJ1-2 and V is TRBV12-5, with a possible D match to TRBD1 (5 bases). The CDR3 sequence is 14 residues long. V was clipped by 5 bases and J by 4 bases, with 14 bases between them. Germline loops: CDR1 LGHNT, CDR2 FRNRAP. CDR3 region: CASGAQGIPYGYTF. The DNA for the CDR3 is TGTGCTAGTGGTGCGCAGGGAATCCCCTATGGCTACACCTTC.

CDR3 sequence: CASSPNRDSYNEQFF. CDR3 in DNA: TGTGCCAGCAGTCCAAACCGGGACTCGTACAATGAGCAGTTCTTC. This chain connects TRBV27 to TRBJ2-1, with a weak D call TRBD2 (6 bases). This CDR3 contains 15 residues. Per germline, CDR1 MNHEY and CDR2 SMNVEV (reference sequence). Trimming took 5 bases from V and 4 from J, leaving 15 bases between them.

The V call is TRBV27, the J call TRBJ2-1; the match to TRBD2 covers 7 bases. CDR1 and CDR2 (germline): MNHEY, SMNVEV (reference sequence). The length of the CDR3 is 15 residues. V gave up 1 base and J gave up 7 bases; unmatched junction bases: 7. As DNA, the CDR3 is TGTGCCAGCAGTTTATGGGGGGAGGGCCTAAATGAGCAGTTCTTC. Translation: CASSLWGEGLNEQFF.

The chain joins TRBV28 to TRBJ1-2; no reliable D call. This CDR3 region has 14 residues. Germline lookup yields CDR1 MDHEN and CDR2 SYDVKM. The V gene lost 2 bases and the J gene lost 5 bases, with 12 bases spanning the gap. This CDR3 is CASSLGGDGYGYTF. The CDR3 nucleotides read TGTGCCAGCAGTTTAGGAGGAGACGGTTATGGCTACACCTTC.

The V and J genes are TRBV5-4 and TRBJ2-3; perhaps TRBD2 as D (5 bases). Germline CDR1 SGHNT, CDR2 YYREEE (reference sequence). Between the trimmed V and J ends, which lost 2 bases and 1 base, there was a span of 14 bases. This CDR3 is 16 amino acids long. CDR3 sequence: CASSLEGSVGTDTQYF. The CDR3 DNA follows: TGTGCCAGCAGCTTAGAGGGTAGCGTAGGCACAGATACGCAGTATTTT.

The chain joins TRBV7-2 to TRBJ1-2, with 7 positions matching TRBD1. In germline, CDR1 is SGHTA, CDR2 FQGNSA. Trimming at V came to 4 bases and at J to 7 bases, leaving 6 bases not matched to a gene. The CDR3 covers 13 residues. The CDR3, as DNA: TGTGCCAGCAGCTCGACAGGGAGCTTTGGCTACACCTTC. Translating gives CASSSTGSFGYTF.

This clone occurred a few times. The chain combines TRBV11-2 with TRBJ1-1; TRBD1 matches at 8 bases. This CDR3 has 19 residues. J lost 0 bases, V lost 1 base, and 13 bases had no gene match. Germline V lookup: CDR1 SGHAT, CDR2 FQNNGV. The CDR3, as DNA: TGTGCCAGCAGCTTAGGGACAGGGCCGATAAGAGTAATGAACACTGAAGCTTTCTTT. Protein product: CASSLGTGPIRVMNTEAFF.

The rearrangement uses TRBV5-6 and TRBJ2-3; 7 bases agree with TRBD1. Germline trimming cut 4 bases from V and 7 bases from J; bases unmatched to any gene: 9. Germline CDR1 is SGHDT and CDR2 is YYEEEE. This CDR3 comprises 14 residues. The CDR3 here is CASSLTGVPNTQYF. The CDR3 DNA is TGTGCCAGCAGCCTTACAGGGGTTCCAAATACGCAGTATTTT.

The chain employs TRBV11-2 and TRBJ1-5, with D possibly TRBD1 on 5 matching bases. The CDR3 extends over 13 amino acids. Germline values: CDR1 SGHAT, CDR2 FQNNGV. V was cut by 1 base and J by 7 bases, with 8 bases left in between. The CDR3 coding sequence is TGTGCCAGCAGCTTAGGCAGGGCGCAGCCCCAGCATTTT. Translated: CASSLGRAQPQHF.

V usage is TRBV5-5 and J usage is TRBJ2-1, with TRBD2 matching 7 bases. This CDR3 is built from 16 residues. From germline, CDR1 is SGHKS and CDR2 YYEKEE (reference sequence). V dropped 0 bases and J dropped 0; count of bases not matched to a gene: 3. In DNA, the CDR3 is TGTGCCAGCAGCTTGGTAGGCGGGAGCTCCTACAATGAGCAGTTCTTC. Its translation: CASSLVGGSSYNEQFF.

This clone was observed once. The rearrangement uses TRBV7-2 and TRBJ1-3; D not resolved. The V end lost 2 bases, the J end lost 0 bases, and 5 bases lay between the germline ends. Per germline, CDR1 SGHTA and CDR2 FQGNSA. This CDR3 is built from 14 residues. The CDR3 reads CASSLSLSGNTIYF. The CDR3 coding sequence is TGTGCCAGCAGCTTAAGCCTCTCTGGAAACACCATATATTTT.

The chain links TRBV24-1 to TRBJ2-2; D is unresolved. CDR1 KGHDR and CDR2 SFDVKD come from the germline V gene. The CDR3 runs to 15 residues. The ends were cut back, 3 bases at V and 0 bases at J, with 7 bases in the middle. CDR3 region: CATSDPSANTGELFF. The CDR3 DNA sequence: TGTGCCACCAGTGATCCATCGGCGAACACCGGGGAGCTGTTTTTT.

The chain carries TRBV5-6 and TRBJ2-3; D ambiguous. The length of the CDR3 is 14 residues. The ends were cut back, 7 bases at V and 2 bases at J, with 14 bases in the middle. Germline V CDR1 and CDR2: SGHDT, YYEEEE. The CDR3 reads CASARPAATDTQYF. The CDR3 DNA follows: TGTGCCAGCGCCAGGCCGGCAGCCACAGATACGCAGTATTTT.

The rearrangement joins TRBV7-8 to TRBJ2-1; TRBD2 matches 9 bases. This CDR3 has 17 residues. Germline loops: CDR1 SGHVS, CDR2 FQNEAQ. The ends lost 0 bases at V and 12 bases at J; junction bases unmatched: 15. CDR3 DNA: TGTGCCAGCAGCTTAGCGGAAGGACTAGCGACAATCAGCCTGCAGTTCTTC. Amino acids: CASSLAEGLATISLQFF.

The chain has TRBV4-3 and TRBJ1-1, with a weak D call TRBD1 (5 bases). V lost 7 bases and J 6 bases, leaving 24 bases between the germline ends. This CDR3 spans 16 amino acids. Germline values: CDR1 LGHNA, CDR2 YSLEER. CDR3 amino acids: CASTGGSGWGVSEAFF. The DNA for the CDR3 is TGCGCCAGCACCGGAGGATCGGGCTGGGGGGTCTCTGAAGCTTTCTTT.

The chain uses TRBV15 and TRBJ2-2; TRBD2 might be the D (6 bases). The V end lost 0 bases, the J end lost 5 bases, and 13 bases lay between the germline ends. This CDR3 is built from 16 residues. The V gene's germline CDR1 is LNHNV and CDR2 YYDKDF (reference sequence). In DNA, the CDR3 is TGTGCCACCAGCAGAGATCGGGCGGGGTATACCGGGGAGCTGTTTTTT. It codes for CATSRDRAGYTGELFF.

V usage is TRBV2 and J usage is TRBJ2-1; 12 positions agree with TRBD2. J lost 14 bases, V lost 2 bases, and 10 bases had no gene match. The CDR3 extends over 15 amino acids. Germline assignment: CDR1 SNHLY and CDR2 FYNNEI. The CDR3, as DNA: TGTGCCAGCAGTGAATTCGGCCTAGCGGGAGGGCTCGAGTTCTTC. Translating gives CASSEFGLAGGLEFF.

The V gene is TRBV6-2 or TRBV6-3, the J gene TRBJ2-3, with D possibly TRBD2 on 5 matching bases. CDR3 length equals 15 residues. Germline CDR1 and CDR2: MNHEY and SVGEGT. Trimming pared 5 bases from V and 0 bases from J, leaving 12 bases between. The CDR3 nucleotides are TGTGCCAGCAGTCGGGCTAGCAGCAGCACAGATACGCAGTATTTT. Its protein product is CASSRASSSTDTQYF.

The chain employs TRBV11-3 and TRBJ1-1; D perhaps matches TRBD1 (6 bases). V lost 7 bases, J lost 6 bases, and 21 bases lay in between. The CDR3 extends over 15 amino acids. The germline V gene has CDR1 SGHNT and CDR2 YENEEA. This chain's CDR3 is CASTSPGTRSSEAFF. In DNA, the CDR3 is TGTGCCAGCACCTCTCCGGGGACAAGGAGCTCTGAAGCTTTCTTT.

The chain carries TRBV4-1 and TRBJ2-2; TRBD2 matches 7 bases. After removal of 3 bases from V and 4 bases from J, the junction contained 14 bases not matched to a gene. Germline CDR1 and CDR2: MGHRA and YSYEKL. The CDR3 totals 18 residues. The CDR3 DNA is TGCGCCAGCAGCCATTTATTTTCCAGCGGGACGGGCACCGGGGAGCTGTTTTTT. Translating it yields CASSHLFSSGTGTGELFF.

The rearrangement links TRBV29-1 to TRBJ2-1; 13 positions match TRBD2. Germline values: CDR1 SQVTM, CDR2 ANQGSEA. The length of the CDR3 is 15 residues. V gave up 7 bases and J gave up 6 bases; unmatched junction bases: 9. The CDR3 region has the DNA TGCAGCGCCACTAGCGGGAGGGGGGGCCCCAATGAGCAGTTCTTC. It specifies CSATSGRGGPNEQFF.